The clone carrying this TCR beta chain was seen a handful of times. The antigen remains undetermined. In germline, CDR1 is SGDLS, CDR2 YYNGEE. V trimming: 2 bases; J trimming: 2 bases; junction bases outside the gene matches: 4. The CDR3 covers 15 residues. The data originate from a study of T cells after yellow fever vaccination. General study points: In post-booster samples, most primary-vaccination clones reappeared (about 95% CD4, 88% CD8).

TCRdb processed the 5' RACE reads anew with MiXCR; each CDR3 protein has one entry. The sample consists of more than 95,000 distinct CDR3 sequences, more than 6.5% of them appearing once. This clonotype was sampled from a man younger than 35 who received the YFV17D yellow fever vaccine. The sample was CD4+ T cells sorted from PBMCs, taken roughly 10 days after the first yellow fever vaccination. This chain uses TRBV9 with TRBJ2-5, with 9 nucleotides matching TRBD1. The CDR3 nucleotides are TGTGCCAGCAGCGTTCTCGGGACAGGGCAAGAGACCCAGTACTTC. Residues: CASSVLGTGQETQYF.